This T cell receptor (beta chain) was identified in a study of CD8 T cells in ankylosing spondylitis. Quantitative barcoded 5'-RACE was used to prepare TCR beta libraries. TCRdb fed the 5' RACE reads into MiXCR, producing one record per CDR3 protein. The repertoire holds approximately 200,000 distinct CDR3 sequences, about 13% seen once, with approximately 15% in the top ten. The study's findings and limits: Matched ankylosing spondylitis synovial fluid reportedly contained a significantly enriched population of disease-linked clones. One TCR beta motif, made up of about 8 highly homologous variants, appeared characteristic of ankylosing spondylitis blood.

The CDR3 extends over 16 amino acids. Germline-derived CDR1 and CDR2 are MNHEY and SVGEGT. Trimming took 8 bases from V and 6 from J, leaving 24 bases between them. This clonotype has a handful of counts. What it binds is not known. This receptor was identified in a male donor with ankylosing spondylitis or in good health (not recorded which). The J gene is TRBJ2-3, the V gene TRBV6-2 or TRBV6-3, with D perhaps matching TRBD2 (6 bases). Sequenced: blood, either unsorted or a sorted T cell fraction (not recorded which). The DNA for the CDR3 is TGTGCCAGCGGGAGGAAGCCTTCTTTAGGTTTGGATACGCAGTATTTT. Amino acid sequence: CASGRKPSLGLDTQYF.